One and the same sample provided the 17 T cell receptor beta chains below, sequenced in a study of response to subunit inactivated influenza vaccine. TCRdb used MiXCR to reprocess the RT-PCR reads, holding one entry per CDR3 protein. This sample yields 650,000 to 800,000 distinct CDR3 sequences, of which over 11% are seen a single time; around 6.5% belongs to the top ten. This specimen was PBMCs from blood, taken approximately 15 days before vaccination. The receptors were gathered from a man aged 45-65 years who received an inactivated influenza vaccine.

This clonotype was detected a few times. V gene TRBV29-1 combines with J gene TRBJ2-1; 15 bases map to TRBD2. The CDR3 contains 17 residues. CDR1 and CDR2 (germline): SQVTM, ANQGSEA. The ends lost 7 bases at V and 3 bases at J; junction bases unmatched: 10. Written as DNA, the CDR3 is TGCAGCGCGGGGGGACTAGCGGGGGGCCCCGTCTACAATGAGCAGTTCTTC. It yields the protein CSAGGLAGGPVYNEQFF.

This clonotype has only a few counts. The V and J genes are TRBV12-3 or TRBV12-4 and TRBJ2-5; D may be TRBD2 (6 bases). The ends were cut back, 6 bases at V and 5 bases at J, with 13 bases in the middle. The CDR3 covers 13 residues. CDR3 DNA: TGTGCCAGCAGCGGGACTCGGGGGGAGACCCAGTACTTC. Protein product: CASSGTRGETQYF.

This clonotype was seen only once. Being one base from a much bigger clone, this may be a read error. The CDR3, as DNA: TGCAGCTTAGACCGGTACAGTGAGCAGTTCTTC. Translating it yields CSLDRYSEQFF. The chain combines TRBV29-1 with TRBJ2-1; D unclear. The germline V gene has CDR1 SQVTM and CDR2 ANQGSEA. The CDR3 is 11 residues long.

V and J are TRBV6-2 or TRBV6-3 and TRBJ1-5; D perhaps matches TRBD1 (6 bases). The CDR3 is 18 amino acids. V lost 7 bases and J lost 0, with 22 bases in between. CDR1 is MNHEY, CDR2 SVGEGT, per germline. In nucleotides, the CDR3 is TGTGCCAGCAACACCGCCCTTTTAGGGGGTGCTAGCAATCAGCCCCAGCATTTT. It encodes CASNTALLGGASNQPQHF.

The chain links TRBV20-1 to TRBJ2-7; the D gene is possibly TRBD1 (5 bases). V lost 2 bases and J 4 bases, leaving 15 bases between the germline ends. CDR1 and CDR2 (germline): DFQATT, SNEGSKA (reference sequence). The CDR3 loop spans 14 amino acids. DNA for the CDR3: TGCAGTGCTAGATCCTCCTCGACAGTATACGAGCAGTACTTC. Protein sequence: CSARSSSTVYEQYF.

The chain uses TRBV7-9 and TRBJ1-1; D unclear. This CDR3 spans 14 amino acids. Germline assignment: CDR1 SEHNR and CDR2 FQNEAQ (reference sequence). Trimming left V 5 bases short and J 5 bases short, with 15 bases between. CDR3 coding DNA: TGTGCCAGCAGCGAAACGTGGTCTGGTACTGAAGCTTTCTTT. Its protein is CASSETWSGTEAFF.

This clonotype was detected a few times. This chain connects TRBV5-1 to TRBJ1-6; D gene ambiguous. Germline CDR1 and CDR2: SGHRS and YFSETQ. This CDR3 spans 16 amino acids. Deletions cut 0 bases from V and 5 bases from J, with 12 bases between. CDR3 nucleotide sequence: TGCGCCAGCAGCTTGGCTCCCAGCCAAGATAATTCACCCCTCCACTTT. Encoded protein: CASSLAPSQDNSPLHF.

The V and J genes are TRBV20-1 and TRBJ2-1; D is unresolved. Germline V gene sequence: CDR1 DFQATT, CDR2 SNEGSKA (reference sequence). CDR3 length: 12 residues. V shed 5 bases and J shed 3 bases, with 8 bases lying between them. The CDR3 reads CSAEDGYNEQFF. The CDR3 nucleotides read TGCAGTGCTGAAGACGGCTACAATGAGCAGTTCTTC.

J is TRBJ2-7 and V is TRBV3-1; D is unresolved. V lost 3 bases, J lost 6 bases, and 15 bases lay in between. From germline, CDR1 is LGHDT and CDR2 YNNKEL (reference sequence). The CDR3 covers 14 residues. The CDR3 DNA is TGTGCCAGCAGCCAGAACGTAAGGCAGCGCGAGCAGTACTTC. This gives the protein CASSQNVRQREQYF.

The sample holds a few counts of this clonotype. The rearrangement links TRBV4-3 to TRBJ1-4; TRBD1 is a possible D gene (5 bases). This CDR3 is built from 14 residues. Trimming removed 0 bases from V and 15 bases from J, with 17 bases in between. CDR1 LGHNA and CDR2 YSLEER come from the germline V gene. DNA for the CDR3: TGCGCCAGCAGCCAAGAGTTAGCGGGGACTAAGGTGTTTTTT. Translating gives CASSQELAGTKVFF.

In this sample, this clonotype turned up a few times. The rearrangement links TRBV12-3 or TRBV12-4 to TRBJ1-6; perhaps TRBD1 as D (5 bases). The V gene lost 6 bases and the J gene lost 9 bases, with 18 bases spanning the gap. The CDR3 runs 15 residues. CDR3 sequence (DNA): TGTGCCAGCAGAACCCGGGACGGAAAGGCTTCACCCCTCCACTTT. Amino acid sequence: CASRTRDGKASPLHF.

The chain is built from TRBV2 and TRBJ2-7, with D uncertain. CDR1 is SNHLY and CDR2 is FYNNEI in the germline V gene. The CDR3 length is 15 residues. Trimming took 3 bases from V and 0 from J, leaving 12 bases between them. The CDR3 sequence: CASSDVPGLSYEQYF. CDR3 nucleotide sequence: TGTGCCAGCAGTGACGTACCAGGCCTCTCCTACGAGCAGTACTTC.

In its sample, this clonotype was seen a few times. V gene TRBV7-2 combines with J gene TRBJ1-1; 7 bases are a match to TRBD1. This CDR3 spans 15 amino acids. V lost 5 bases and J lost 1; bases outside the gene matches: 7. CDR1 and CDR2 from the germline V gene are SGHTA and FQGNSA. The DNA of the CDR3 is TGTGCCAGCAGCCCGACAGGGAATCGGAACACTGAAGCTTTCTTT. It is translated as CASSPTGNRNTEAFF.

As DNA, the CDR3 is TGTGCCAGCAGCCAGAGGAACTCACTAGCGGGGGCTAGCACAGATACGCAGTATTTT. Protein sequence: CASSQRNSLAGASTDTQYF. The V gene is TRBV27, the J gene TRBJ2-3; 11 positions agree with TRBD2. The CDR3 runs to 19 residues. V shed 6 bases and J 0 bases; nucleotides not matched to a gene: 14. Germline V gene lookup returns CDR1 MNHEY and CDR2 SMNVEV (reference sequence).

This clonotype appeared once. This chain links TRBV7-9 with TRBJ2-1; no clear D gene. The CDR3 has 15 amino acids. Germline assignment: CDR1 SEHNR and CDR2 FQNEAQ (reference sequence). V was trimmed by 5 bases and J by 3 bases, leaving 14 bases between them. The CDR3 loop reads CASSPAKGIYNEQFF. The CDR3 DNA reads TGTGCCAGCAGCCCTGCCAAGGGTATCTACAATGAGCAGTTCTTC.

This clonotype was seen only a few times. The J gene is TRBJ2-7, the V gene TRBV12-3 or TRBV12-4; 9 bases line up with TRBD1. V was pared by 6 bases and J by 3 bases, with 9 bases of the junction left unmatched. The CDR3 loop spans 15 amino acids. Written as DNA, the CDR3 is TGTGCCAGCAGGGGCATGTACAGGGGGCACTACGAGCAGTACTTC. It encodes CASRGMYRGHYEQYF.

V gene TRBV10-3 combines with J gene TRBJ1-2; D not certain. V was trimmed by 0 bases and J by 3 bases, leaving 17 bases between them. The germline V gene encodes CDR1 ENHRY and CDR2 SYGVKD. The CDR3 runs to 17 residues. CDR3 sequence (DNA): TGTGCCATCAGTGAGTCGTTTGTAACCCGCTATGACTATGGCTACACCTTC. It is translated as CAISESFVTRYDYGYTF.